The next 26 T cell receptor beta chains were all read from a single sample in a study of cytomegalovirus exposure and HLA in healthy donors. Primers for the PCR totalled 60 Vbeta and 13 Jbeta. TCRdb keeps only in-frame clones here, not all; method: immunoSEQ multiplex PCR. The repertoire includes 130,000 to 150,000 clones, about three quarters of them detected once, and about 6.8% sits in the top ten. Sequencing was done on a sample of PBMCs. These receptors originate from a man aged 35 to 55 in good health and CMV-seropositive.

J is TRBJ1-2 and V is TRBV7-2; D ambiguous. CDR3 length: 13 residues. Germline CDR1 SGHTA, CDR2 FQGNSA. Trimming took 1 base from V and 7 from J, leaving 10 bases between them. The CDR3 loop is CASSLGGSAGYTF. The CDR3 DNA sequence: TGTGCCAGCAGCTTAGGAGGATCCGCTGGCTACACCTTC.

The chain is built from TRBV2 and TRBJ2-1; 9 bases line up with TRBD1. Trimming cost V 2 bases and J 10 bases; bases outside gene matches: 9. Per the germline V gene, CDR1 is SNHLY and CDR2 is FYNNEI. CDR3 length equals 15 residues. The CDR3 nucleotides read TGTGCCAGCAGTGAACCGGGACAGGGTTTACGAGAGCAGTTCTTC. Protein product: CASSEPGQGLREQFF. The whole variable domain, filled in from reference TRBV2 and TRBJ2-1, reads EPEVTQTPSHQVTQMGQEVILRCVPISNHLYFYWYRQILGQKVEFLVSFYNNEISEKSEIFDDQFSVERPDGSNFTLKIRSTKLEDSAMYFCASSEPGQGLREQFFGPGTRLTVL.

This rearrangement joins TRBV19 to TRBJ1-6; D call uncertain. The CDR3 covers 15 residues. Trimming pared 1 base from V and 1 base from J, leaving 5 bases between. CDR1 is LNHDA, CDR2 SQIVND, per germline (reference sequence). CDR3 DNA sequence: TGTGCCAGTAGTATAGCGGGTTCCTATAATTCACCCCTCCACTTT. This codes for CASSIAGSYNSPLHF.

V gene TRBV6-1 combines with J gene TRBJ1-5, with 8 bases matching TRBD1. The V gene's germline CDR1 is MNHNS and CDR2 SASEGT. With 3 bases clipped from V and 6 bases from J, the junction kept 7 bases outside the gene matches. This CDR3 region has 15 residues. The CDR3 DNA follows: TGTGCCAGCAGTGAGGCTACAGGGGGAGGTCAGCCCCAGCATTTT. Protein product: CASSEATGGGQPQHF.

The chain employs TRBV5-8 and TRBJ1-3; no clear D gene. V was shortened by 0 bases and J by 0 bases, with 13 bases between the two germline ends. The CDR3 runs to 17 residues. The germline gives CDR1 SGHTS, CDR2 YDEGEE. The CDR3 region has the DNA TGTGCCAGCAGCTTGGTACGTCTTGGGAGCTCTGGAAACACCATATATTTT. Protein sequence: CASSLVRLGSSGNTIYF.

This chain links TRBV6-5 with TRBJ2-1, with 8 bases matching TRBD1. CDR1 and CDR2 (germline): MNHEY, SVGAGI. V lost 5 bases and J lost 6; bases outside the gene matches: 3. The CDR3 is 13 amino acids. Written as DNA, the CDR3 is TGTGCCAGCAGTCCCGGACAGGGCAATGAGCAGTTCTTC. The encoded protein is CASSPGQGNEQFF.

The J gene is TRBJ2-7, the V gene TRBV5-4; no firm D call. The CDR3 length is 11 residues. The germline CDR1 and CDR2 sequences are SGHNT and YYREEE (reference sequence). Deletions cut 4 bases from V and 3 bases from J, with 5 bases between. The CDR3, as DNA: TGTGCCAGCAGCGCAGGCTACGAGCAGTACTTC. Translating gives CASSAGYEQYF.

The DNA for the CDR3 is TGCGCCAGCAGCTTGGTTCTAGCGGGGGTTAACACCGGGGAGCTGTTTTTT. The encoded protein is CASSLVLAGVNTGELFF. The rearrangement uses TRBV5-1 and TRBJ2-2, with 10 bases lining up with TRBD2. The ends lost 0 bases at V and 2 bases at J; junction bases unmatched: 4. The length of the CDR3 is 17 residues. Germline loops: CDR1 SGHRS, CDR2 YFSETQ.

The rearrangement joins TRBV5-1 to TRBJ1-1; D is undetermined. This CDR3 has 14 amino acids. Trimming removed 0 bases from V and 0 bases from J, with 6 bases in between. The germline gives CDR1 SGHRS, CDR2 YFSETQ. CDR3 nucleotide sequence: TGCGCCAGCAGCTTGGAAGCAATGAACACTGAAGCTTTCTTT. Protein sequence: CASSLEAMNTEAFF.

The gene calls are TRBV7-8 and TRBJ2-5; 11 bases are shared with TRBD2. This CDR3 is built from 15 residues. Trimming took 5 bases from V and 1 from J; bases not matched to a gene: 3. CDR1 SGHVS and CDR2 FQNEAQ come from the germline V gene. The DNA of the CDR3 is TGTGCCAGCAGCCTTAGCGGGGGGGTCCAAGAGACCCAGTACTTC. It encodes CASSLSGGVQETQYF. The full variable domain, completed using reference TRBV7-8 and TRBJ2-5, is GAGVSQSPRYKVAKRGQDVALRCDPISGHVSLFWYQQALGQGPEFLTYFQNEAQLDKSGLPSDRFFAERPEGSVSTLKIQRTQQEDSAVYLCASSLSGGVQETQYFGPGTRLLVL.

With regard to this clone: Other nucleotide sequences in the sample specify the same CDR3. The rearrangement uses TRBV5-3 and TRBJ1-2, with TRBD1 as a possible D gene (6 bases). TRBV5-3 is labeled an ORF, and its function is uncertain. The CDR3 covers 13 residues. The V gene lost 4 bases and the J gene lost 4 bases, with 11 bases spanning the gap. CDR3 sequence reads: CARSVTGFYGYTF. The CDR3 DNA reads as TGTGCCAGAAGCGTCACAGGGTTCTATGGCTACACCTTC.

The chain employs TRBV18 and TRBJ1-2; the D is unclear. CDR1 KGHSH and CDR2 LQKENI come from the germline V gene. The CDR3 is 16 amino acids. Trimming removed 2 bases at V and 2 bases at J, with 15 bases between. CDR3 amino acids: CASSPVVGEENYGYTF. As DNA, the CDR3 is TGTGCCAGCTCACCAGTAGTCGGGGAGGAGAACTATGGCTACACCTTC.

The rearrangement links TRBV19 to TRBJ1-1; 9 nucleotides line up with TRBD1. Trimming took 6 bases from V and 3 from J; bases not matched to a gene: 17. Germline V lookup: CDR1 LNHDA, CDR2 SQIVND (reference sequence). CDR3 length: 18 amino acids. The CDR3 region has the DNA TGTGCCAGTAGGGTCCGCCGACAGGGGGGATATTTGGACACTGAAGCTTTCTTT. This codes for CASRVRRQGGYLDTEAFF.

DNA for the CDR3: TGCGCCAGCAGGAATCCCCGGGACTATCGTAATGAGCAGTTCTTC. It codes for CASRNPRDYRNEQFF. The V gene is TRBV10-2, the J gene TRBJ2-1, with 7 nucleotides matching TRBD2. V trimming: 6 bases; J trimming: 7 bases; junction bases outside the gene matches: 12. The CDR3 runs to 15 residues. Germline CDR1 reads WSHSY; CDR2 reads SAAADI.

This rearrangement joins TRBV6-4 to TRBJ1-1; 7 bases map to TRBD1. The V segment lost 4 bases and the J segment 6 bases; nucleotides outside the gene matches: 8. Germline V lookup: CDR1 MRHNA, CDR2 SNTAGT. This CDR3 comprises 14 residues. CDR3 sequence reads: CASSAQGEKAEAFF. The CDR3 DNA is TGTGCCAGCAGTGCCCAGGGGGAGAAGGCTGAAGCTTTCTTT.

The chain is built from TRBV6-1 and TRBJ2-2; perhaps TRBD1 as D (5 bases). The CDR3 is made up of 14 amino acids. V lost 6 bases, J lost 4 bases, and 12 bases lay in between. The germline V gene encodes CDR1 MNHNS and CDR2 SASEGT. This CDR3 reads CASRQDPSTGELFF. CDR3 in DNA: TGTGCCAGCAGACAGGACCCCTCCACCGGGGAGCTGTTTTTT.

The chain recombines TRBV5-1 with TRBJ1-1; the D is unclear. The CDR3 is 12 amino acids. V gave up 3 bases and J gave up 2 bases, with 5 bases separating them. Per the germline V gene, CDR1 is SGHRS and CDR2 is YFSETQ. For the CDR3, the DNA is TGCGCCAGCAGCTCGGGAAACACTGAAGCTTTCTTT. Protein sequence: CASSSGNTEAFF.

This clone showed up just a few times. The rearrangement uses TRBV18 and TRBJ1-2; no clear D. Per the germline V gene, CDR1 is KGHSH and CDR2 is LQKENI. The CDR3 totals 11 residues. V was shortened by 5 bases and J by 8 bases, with 9 bases between the two germline ends. For the CDR3, the DNA is TGTGCCAGCTCAGCGTTATTAGGCTACACCTTC. It yields the protein CASSALLGYTF. Combining the CDR3 with reference TRBV18 and TRBJ1-2 gives the whole variable domain NAGVMQNPRHLVRRRGQEARLRCSPMKGHSHVYWYRQLPEEGLKFMVYLQKENIIDESGMPKERFSAEFPKEGPSILRIQQVVRGDSAAYFCASSALLGYTFGSGTRLTVV.

The gene calls are TRBV7-8 and TRBJ2-7; D is possibly TRBD2 (6 bases). CDR3 length: 15 residues. Trimming removed 1 base from V and 3 bases from J, with 13 bases in between. Germline V gene sequence: CDR1 SGHVS, CDR2 FQNEAQ. This chain's CDR3 is CASSLEDSGSYEQYF. The DNA for the CDR3 is TGTGCCAGCAGCTTAGAGGATAGCGGTAGCTACGAGCAGTACTTC.

This clone has only a few counts. The chain has TRBV9 and TRBJ2-1; TRBD2 matches at 11 bases. In germline, CDR1 is SGDLS, CDR2 YYNGEE. The V gene end was trimmed by 2 bases and the J gene end by 7 bases; junction bases not matched to a gene: 5. The CDR3 is 15 residues long. The CDR3 nucleotides are TGTGCCAGCAGCGTTAGCGGGAGGGCCAATAATGAGCAGTTCTTC. Its translation: CASSVSGRANNEQFF.

This clone was picked up one time. The chain couples TRBV7-9 to TRBJ2-6, with D possibly matching TRBD1 (6 bases). Trimming pared 5 bases from V and 1 base from J, leaving 12 bases between. The CDR3 is 16 residues long. The germline V gene has CDR1 SEHNR and CDR2 FQNEAQ (reference sequence). CDR3 amino acids: CASSQTGLSGANVLTF. The CDR3 nucleotides are TGTGCCAGCAGCCAGACAGGCCTATCTGGGGCCAACGTCCTGACTTTC.

V usage is TRBV7-8 and J usage is TRBJ2-7; 12 bases agree with TRBD2. The CDR3 consists of 17 residues. Germline V gene lookup returns CDR1 SGHVS and CDR2 FQNEAQ. Losses at the gene ends were 1 base for V and 2 bases for J; bases not matched to a gene: 6. CDR3 protein: CASSLGTSGIFPYEQYF. CDR3 DNA: TGTGCCAGCAGCTTAGGGACTAGCGGGATCTTCCCCTACGAGCAGTACTTC.

This chain uses TRBV5-1 with TRBJ2-6, with D perhaps TRBD1 (6 bases). The CDR3 consists of 19 residues. Trimming took 0 bases from V and 0 from J, leaving 16 bases between them. CDR1 is SGHRS and CDR2 is YFSETQ in the germline V gene. The CDR3, as DNA: TGCGCCAGCAGCTTGGACAGGGTAAGGGAATTCTCTGGGGCCAACGTCCTGACTTTC. Translation gives CASSLDRVREFSGANVLTF.

The chain is built from TRBV7-9 and TRBJ2-7; 8 positions agree with TRBD1. The CDR3 spans 15 residues. The germline gives CDR1 SEHNR, CDR2 FQNEAQ (reference sequence). Losses at the gene ends were 5 bases for V and 1 base for J; bases not matched to a gene: 7. DNA for the CDR3: TGTGCCAGCAGCCGCCGGACAGGGACATCCTACGAGCAGTACTTC. Amino acids: CASSRRTGTSYEQYF.

The CDR3 bases are TGCGCCAGCAGCTTAGAGCTAGCGGGGTGGTATTACTTC. Translating gives CASSLELAGWYYF. V usage is TRBV5-1 and J usage is TRBJ2-7, with 9 positions matching TRBD2. Germline V gene sequence: CDR1 SGHRS, CDR2 YFSETQ. V lost 2 bases and J lost 13; bases outside the gene matches: 10. The CDR3 loop spans 13 amino acids.

The chain is built from TRBV9 and TRBJ1-1; no definite D call. V was clipped by 0 bases and J by 0 bases, with 9 bases between them. This CDR3 is built from 15 residues. CDR1 is SGDLS and CDR2 is YYNGEE in the germline V gene. CDR3 coding DNA: TGTGCCAGCAGCGTAGACGAGGGAGTGAACACTGAAGCTTTCTTT. Protein sequence: CASSVDEGVNTEAFF.